The 4 T cell receptor beta chains presented below share a single source sample, sequenced in a study of CD8 T cells in Susac syndrome. RNA, at roughly 0.45 to 1 ug, was reverse transcribed with random hexamers. TCRdb ran MiXCR on the immunoSEQ multiplex PCR reads and lists one entry per CDR3 protein. The sample has 90,000 or so distinct CDR3 sequences, 85% to 95% seen once. Sequences were obtained from CD8+ T cells from PBMCs. All receptors derive from a human donor in good health.

The rearrangement joins TRBV9 to TRBJ2-1; D is perhaps TRBD1 (5 bases). V was trimmed by 0 bases and J by 8 bases, leaving 6 bases between them. The germline gives CDR1 SGDLS, CDR2 YYNGEE. The CDR3 contains 12 residues. CDR3 residues: CASSVVGDEQFF. CDR3 coding DNA: TGTGCCAGCAGCGTAGTAGGGGATGAGCAGTTCTTC.

J is TRBJ2-1 and V is TRBV10-3; 7 positions match TRBD1. The CDR3 is 15 amino acids. V gave up 6 bases and J gave up 8 bases; unmatched junction bases: 13. Germline CDR1 is ENHRY and CDR2 is SYGVKD. The chain's CDR3 is CAIRGDSPPRDEQFF. CDR3 in DNA: TGTGCCATCAGGGGGGACAGTCCTCCGCGGGATGAGCAGTTCTTC.

In this sample, this clonotype turned up once. The V gene is TRBV12-3 or TRBV12-4, the J gene TRBJ1-2; maybe TRBD1 (5 bases). Trimming took off 6 bases at V and 6 bases at J, with 8 bases between the two ends. This CDR3 is built from 11 residues. CDR3 region: CASRWGNGYTF. The CDR3 DNA reads as TGTGCCAGCAGGTGGGGGAATGGCTACACCTTC.

The chain has TRBV6-2 or TRBV6-3 and TRBJ1-2, with D possibly matching TRBD1 (5 bases). The CDR3 consists of 11 residues. In germline, CDR1 is MNHEY, CDR2 SVGEGT. V was shortened by 8 bases and J by 5 bases, with 9 bases between the two germline ends. The CDR3 DNA is TGTGCCAGCCTCGCAGGGTATGGCTACACCTTC. Its translation is CASLAGYGYTF.